Listed here are 26 T cell receptor beta chains from one sample, sequenced in a study of blood T cell repertoires in COVID-19. Repertoires were generated with immunoSEQ multiplex PCR, while TCRdb's copy carries only in-frame clones and drops some. The data show about 74,000 clones, approximately 85% seen once. Specimen: peripheral blood. The receptors here all came from a middle-aged man with acute or convalescent COVID-19.

V gene TRBV5-5 combines with J gene TRBJ1-1; 7 bases map to TRBD1. V was clipped by 4 bases and J by 0 bases; unmatched bases: 6. The CDR3 runs to 15 residues. Germline V gene data show CDR1 as SGHKS and CDR2 as YYEKEE (reference sequence). DNA for the CDR3: TGTGCCAGCAGCCCAAGACAGGGCATGAACACTGAAGCTTTCTTT. Its protein is CASSPRQGMNTEAFF.

CDR3 nucleotide sequence: TGCAGCGCCCAGGGACAGGCATTTAACTATGGCTACACCTTC. Translation: CSAQGQAFNYGYTF. This chain joins TRBV29-1 and TRBJ1-2; TRBD1 agrees at 8 bases. Germline trimming cut 7 bases from V and 1 base from J; bases unmatched to any gene: 8. From germline, CDR1 is SQVTM and CDR2 ANQGSEA. CDR3 size: 14 residues.

This sequence joins TRBV6-1 and TRBJ1-1; 8 bases fit TRBD1. The CDR3 is made up of 15 amino acids. Germline-derived CDR1 and CDR2 are MNHNS and SASEGT. V dropped 2 bases and J dropped 0; count of bases not matched to a gene: 2. DNA of the CDR3: TGTGCCAGCAGTGAACGGACAGGGTTGAACACTGAAGCTTTCTTT. This translates into CASSERTGLNTEAFF.

J is TRBJ2-7 and V is TRBV7-8, with 12 bases aligning to TRBD2. The CDR3 is 17 amino acids. The germline V gene has CDR1 SGHVS and CDR2 FQNEAQ. V lost 5 bases, J lost 0 bases, and 8 bases stayed unmatched. CDR3 DNA sequence: TGTGCCAGCAGCCGGGGACTAGCGGGCGCAACCTCCTACGAGCAGTACGTC. Its translation is CASSRGLAGATSYEQYV.

The chain joins TRBV5-1 to TRBJ1-6; TRBD1 matches 11 bases. Unmatched junction bases numbered 3, after V lost 7 bases and J lost 6 bases. The CDR3 is made up of 14 amino acids. Germline values: CDR1 SGHRS, CDR2 YFSETQ. Here the CDR3 DNA reads TGCGCCAGCCGGGGGACAGGGGGTAATTCACCCCTCCACTTT. Its protein product is CASRGTGGNSPLHF.

This clone is a singleton in its sample. J is TRBJ2-5 and V is TRBV4-1; maybe TRBD2 (5 bases). Germline CDR1 reads MGHRA; CDR2 reads YSYEKL. The ends were cut back, 1 base at V and 7 bases at J, with 19 bases in the middle. This CDR3 region has 16 residues. CDR3 bases: TGCGCCAGCAGCCAAGGACCGGGGATGAGGCCTGGGACCCAGTACTTC. It translates to CASSQGPGMRPGTQYF.

The rearrangement joins TRBV10-1 to TRBJ2-1; the D gene is possibly TRBD2 (6 bases). Trimming shortened V by 3 bases and J by 5 bases, and 8 bases separated the two germline ends. The CDR3 is 13 amino acids. Germline CDR1 is WNHNN and CDR2 is SYGVQD (reference sequence). CDR3: CASSDIADNEQFF. CDR3 in DNA: TGCGCCAGCAGTGATATAGCGGACAATGAGCAGTTCTTC.

The chain is built from TRBV5-1 and TRBJ2-3; 8 bases fit TRBD1. In germline, CDR1 is SGHRS, CDR2 YFSETQ. After removal of 4 bases from V and 5 bases from J, the junction contained 12 bases not matched to a gene. This CDR3 has 16 amino acids. CDR3 nucleotides: TGCGCCAGCAGCCGAATTTCAGGAGGACAGGGAGATACGCAGTATTTT. This translates into CASSRISGGQGDTQYF.

This chain links TRBV11-2 with TRBJ2-7; unclear D gene. Germline V gene lookup returns CDR1 SGHAT and CDR2 FQNNGV. V dropped 4 bases and J dropped 0 bases, with 10 bases sitting between them. This CDR3 spans 14 amino acids. This CDR3 reads CASSSTESSYEQYV. CDR3 nucleotide sequence: TGTGCCAGCAGCTCAACAGAGAGCTCCTACGAGCAGTACGTC.

This chain connects TRBV11-2 to TRBJ1-3; 8 bases map to TRBD1. Germline assignment: CDR1 SGHAT and CDR2 FQNNGV. The CDR3 spans 15 residues. The trim removed 4 bases at V and 2 bases at J, leaving 4 bases unmatched. The CDR3 sequence is CASSSRGLAGNTIYF. CDR3 DNA sequence: TGTGCCAGCAGCTCCAGGGGGCTGGCTGGAAACACCATATATTTT.

This chain links TRBV28 with TRBJ1-2; 8 nucleotides line up with TRBD1. There are 13 residues in the CDR3. With 2 bases clipped from V and 9 bases from J, the junction kept 5 bases outside the gene matches. CDR1 MDHEN and CDR2 SYDVKM come from the germline V gene. The CDR3 here is CASSLPRGQSYTF. CDR3 coding DNA: TGTGCCAGCAGTTTACCCAGGGGGCAAAGCTACACCTTC.

The V gene is TRBV12-5, the J gene TRBJ1-4; D is uncertain. V shed 0 bases and J shed 0 bases, with 17 bases lying between them. Per the germline V gene, CDR1 is LGHNT and CDR2 is FRNRAP. The CDR3 totals 19 residues. CDR3 sequence reads: CASGLVVSRQVATNEKLFF. The CDR3 nucleotides read TGTGCTAGTGGTTTGGTAGTAAGTAGGCAGGTCGCAACTAATGAAAAACTGTTTTTT. The full variable domain, with the rest looked up from reference TRBV12-5 and TRBJ1-4, is DARVTQTPRHKVTEMGQEVTMRCQPILGHNTVFWYRQTMMQGLELLAYFRNRAPLDDSGMPKDRFSAEMPDATLATLKIQPSEPRDSAVYFCASGLVVSRQVATNEKLFFGSGTQLSVL.

The chain is built from TRBV6-6 and TRBJ1-1; D remains unclear. The CDR3 runs to 10 residues. V lost 9 bases, J lost 11 bases, and 13 bases lay in between. The germline V gene has CDR1 MNHNY and CDR2 SVGAGI (reference sequence). This CDR3 reads CASVAGWAFF. The CDR3 DNA follows: TGTGCCAGTGTCGCGGGGTGGGCTTTCTTT.

The chain carries TRBV5-1 and TRBJ1-5, with a weak D call TRBD1 (6 bases). Germline CDR1 reads SGHRS; CDR2 reads YFSETQ. Deletions cut 0 bases from V and 4 bases from J, with 14 bases between. This CDR3 comprises 16 residues. The CDR3 DNA reads as TGCGCCAGCAGCTTGGAAGCGGGGGCCTGGAATCAGCCCCAGCATTTT. Its translation: CASSLEAGAWNQPQHF.

This sequence joins TRBV30 and TRBJ1-2; D is undetermined. The CDR3 runs 13 residues. Between the trimmed V and J ends, which lost 0 bases and 5 bases, there was a span of 10 bases. The V gene's germline CDR1 is GTSNPN and CDR2 SVGIG (reference sequence). The CDR3: CAWSVFGGYGYTF. CDR3 coding DNA: TGTGCCTGGAGTGTTTTCGGAGGGTATGGCTACACCTTC. The whole variable domain, filled in from reference TRBV30 and TRBJ1-2, reads SQTIHQWPATLVQPVGSPLSLECTVEGTSNPNLYWYRQAAGRGLQLLFYSVGIGQISSEVPQNLSASRPQDRQFILSSKKLLLSDSGFYLCAWSVFGGYGYTFGSGTRLTVV.

J is TRBJ1-2 and V is TRBV5-1, with TRBD1 matching 7 bases. The length of the CDR3 is 14 residues. Germline trimming cut 5 bases from V and 8 bases from J; bases unmatched to any gene: 12. Per germline, CDR1 SGHRS and CDR2 YFSETQ. As DNA, the CDR3 is TGCGCCAGCAGGCTAACAGGGGCCTCTATGGGCTACACCTTC. The encoded protein is CASRLTGASMGYTF.

The CDR3 nucleotides read TGTGCCACCAGTGAGGGGACACACCAAGAGACCCAGTACTTC. This gives the protein CATSEGTHQETQYF. The chain links TRBV24-1 to TRBJ2-5; D may be TRBD1 (6 bases). The CDR3 totals 14 residues. CDR1 KGHDR and CDR2 SFDVKD come from the germline V gene. The V end lost 4 bases, the J end lost 0 bases, and 8 bases lay between the germline ends.

This clone was seen a few times. The V call is TRBV5-1, the J call TRBJ1-1; 9 bases match TRBD1. Germline assignment: CDR1 SGHRS and CDR2 YFSETQ. Trimming removed 0 bases from V and 2 bases from J; junction bases left unmatched: 8. The CDR3 totals 17 residues. This chain's CDR3 is CASSLDGGQGTNTEAFF. CDR3 coding DNA: TGCGCCAGCAGCTTGGATGGGGGACAGGGTACCAACACTGAAGCTTTCTTT.

This chain links TRBV7-7 with TRBJ2-2, with a weak D call TRBD1 (8 bases). V was pared by 5 bases and J by 2 bases, with 18 bases between. Looked up from germline, CDR1 is SSHAT and CDR2 is FNYEAQ (reference sequence). This CDR3 is built from 17 residues. The CDR3 DNA follows: TGTGCCAGCAGCCCGACCTACAGGGGGGGAAACACCGGGGAGCTGTTTTTT. This sequence encodes CASSPTYRGGNTGELFF. Using reference TRBV7-7 and TRBJ2-2 for the parts outside the CDR3, the full variable domain is GAGVSQSPRYKVTKRGQDVTLRCDPISSHATLYWYQQALGQGPEFLTYFNYEAQPDKSGLPSDRFSAERPEGSISTLTIQRTEQRDSAMYRCASSPTYRGGNTGELFFGEGSRLTVL.

This rearrangement joins TRBV19 to TRBJ2-2, with 10 bases identical to TRBD2. Trimming removed 4 bases from V and 0 bases from J; junction bases left unmatched: 5. Per the germline V gene, CDR1 is LNHDA and CDR2 is SQIVND (reference sequence). This CDR3 contains 17 residues. CDR3 DNA sequence: TGTGCCAGTAGTAGGTATAGCGGGGGGACGAACACCGGGGAGCTGTTTTTT. It specifies CASSRYSGGTNTGELFF.

V is TRBV18 and J is TRBJ2-5, with 11 bases fitting TRBD2. V trimming: 1 base; J trimming: 5 bases; junction bases outside the gene matches: 3. This CDR3 is 15 amino acids long. Germline CDR1 KGHSH, CDR2 LQKENI. CDR3 sequence (DNA): TGTGCCAGCTCACCACGGCTAGCGGGGGGCGAGACCCAGTACTTC. Protein product: CASSPRLAGGETQYF.

The rearrangement uses TRBV7-3 and TRBJ2-3, with 10 bases identical to TRBD2. The junction had 2 bases not matched to a gene; V was cut back by 2 bases and J by 3 bases. CDR1 is SGHTA, CDR2 FQGTGA, per germline. This CDR3 comprises 15 residues. The CDR3: CASSLQRGGTDTQYF. CDR3 nucleotide sequence: TGTGCCAGCAGCTTACAGCGGGGGGGGACAGATACGCAGTATTTT. The entire variable domain, with the rest obtained from reference TRBV7-3 and TRBJ2-3, is as follows: GAGVSQTPSNKVTEKGKYVELRCDPISGHTALYWYRQSLGQGPEFLIYFQGTGAADDSGLPNDRFFAVRPEGSVSTLKIQRTERGDSAVYLCASSLQRGGTDTQYFGPGTRLTVL.

The DNA of the CDR3 is TGTGCCAGCAGCCCACGGGCGGGGGGCACTGAAGCTTTCTTT. Translated: CASSPRAGGTEAFF. This chain connects TRBV6-5 to TRBJ1-1; D might be TRBD1 (5 bases). The CDR3 is 14 amino acids. V lost 6 bases to trimming and J lost 4 bases, with 15 bases between them. Germline CDR1 reads MNHEY; CDR2 reads SVGAGI.

The chain is built from TRBV5-3 and TRBJ2-7; D gene unclear. TRBV5-3 is an ORF, and what it does is uncertain. This CDR3 spans 14 amino acids. The V gene lost 0 bases and the J gene lost 4 bases, with 11 bases spanning the gap. CDR3 nucleotides: TGTGCCAGAAGCTTGGACGAGTTCGGGTACGAGCAGTACTTC. Translation gives CARSLDEFGYEQYF.

The J gene is TRBJ1-6, the V gene TRBV27; 9 bases fit TRBD1. The CDR3 totals 16 residues. Germline V lookup: CDR1 MNHEY, CDR2 SMNVEV (reference sequence). The junction had 6 bases not matched to a gene; V was cut back by 2 bases and J by 7 bases. The CDR3 DNA sequence: TGTGCCAGCAGTTTAGACAGGGGGGAGTGGAATTCACCCCTCCACTTT. This codes for CASSLDRGEWNSPLHF.

The chain combines TRBV6-6 with TRBJ2-3; no clear D. Trimming stripped 2 bases from V and 2 bases from J, with 8 bases between. The CDR3 spans 14 residues. Germline V gene lookup returns CDR1 MNHNY and CDR2 SVGAGI (reference sequence). CDR3 nucleotide sequence: TGTGCCAGCAGTTACGGAGCGACCACAGATACGCAGTATTTT. Amino acid sequence: CASSYGATTDTQYF.